The rows below give T cell receptor beta chains drawn from one sample of a study of T cell responses to AZD1222 COVID-19 vaccine. Method: immunoSEQ multiplex PCR; TCRdb's copy keeps in-frame clones and lacks some. The profile shows around 180,000 clones, about 92% of them singletons. The material sequenced was peripheral blood, taken on day 0 of AZD1222 vaccination. These receptor sequences come from an adult in good health. CDR3s include the opening cysteine and the closing phenylalanine or tryptophan. The order of the fields is J gene, V gene, CDR3 protein.

TRBJ1-6 | TRBV5-6 | CASSSPRRTTNSPLHF
TRBJ1-1 | TRBV3-1/TRBV3-2 | CASSGTANTEAFF
TRBJ2-7 | TRBV15 | CATSRDVGAPQYF
TRBJ2-3 | TRBV29-1 | CSSYRTDTQYF
TRBJ2-5 | TRBV19 | CASSLDWGPETQYF
TRBJ1-3 | TRBV12-3/TRBV12-4 | CASRGGEGTIYF
TRBJ1-5 | TRBV19 | CASKDSYQPQHF
TRBJ1-2 | TRBV12-3/TRBV12-4 | CASTGQGTGGYTF
TRBJ2-7 | TRBV19 | CASSNFFYEQYF
TRBJ2-1 | TRBV6-5 | CASSQRGALNEQFF
TRBJ2-2 | TRBV6-5 | CASEIGANTGELFF
TRBJ2-3 | TRBV9 | CASSSVGGGASTDAQYF
TRBJ2-1 | TRBV19 | CASRLAGVDEQFF
TRBJ1-5 | TRBV28 | CASSHGGSGSNQPQHF
TRBJ2-2 | TRBV7-9 | CASRGQATGELFF
TRBJ2-7 | TRBV11-2 | CASRPKNRVGPYEQYF
TRBJ2-3 | TRBV27 | CASSIQGGTQYF
TRBJ1-4 | TRBV18 | CASSFGQGRNEKLFF
TRBJ1-3 | TRBV2 | CASRRSSGNTIYF
TRBJ1-5 | TRBV19 | CASERGRGQGQPQHF
TRBJ1-1 | TRBV2 | CASRQAGMNTEAFF
TRBJ2-1 | TRBV10-3 | CAISGNDNEQFF
TRBJ2-7 | TRBV6-5 | CASRRGRANEQYF
TRBJ2-7 | TRBV19 | CASSGTSSVEQYF
TRBJ2-3 | TRBV19 | CASSIGRTQYF
TRBJ2-1 | TRBV6-6 | CASSTLQDYNEQFF
TRBJ2-7 | TRBV10-3 | CAISDAAWQYF
TRBJ1-2 | TRBV30 | CAWKSASLDSYGYTF
TRBJ1-1 | TRBV28 | CASTETRGLVNTEAFF
TRBJ1-2 | TRBV7-8 | CASSTYRDRSRNYGYTF
TRBJ1-1 | TRBV20-1 | CSASRGFRNTEAFF
TRBJ2-5 | TRBV11-2 | CASSLGTGAETQYF
TRBJ2-7 | TRBV19 | CASSFRTFSSYEQYF
TRBJ2-1 | TRBV19 | CASSIRTGGGGNEQFF
TRBJ1-4 | TRBV27 | CASRTGTGVVFEKLFF
TRBJ2-5 | TRBV4-2 | CASSRSERGGETQYF
TRBJ2-2 | TRBV15 | CATNFLQGVDTGELFF
TRBJ2-6 | TRBV2 | CATSRASSSGANVLTF
TRBJ2-3 | TRBV24-1 | CATSDARTQSTDTQYF
TRBJ2-2 | TRBV28 | CASNWRRTGELFF
TRBJ1-4 | TRBV5-4 | CASSLAGLSNEKLFF
TRBJ2-3 | TRBV7-9 | CASSPRGGVRDTQYF
TRBJ2-5 | TRBV11-2 | CASSLDVAQETQYF
TRBJ2-5 | TRBV9 | CASSVVWGSGTETQYF
TRBJ2-3 | TRBV18 | CASSFGTGTDTQYF
TRBJ1-4 | TRBV12-2 | CASRFPGAEKLFF
TRBJ2-5 | TRBV5-1 | CASSRGTGGFETQYF
TRBJ2-7 | TRBV19 | CASSQAYEQYF
TRBJ1-1 | TRBV14 | CASSRGGQGRTEAFF
TRBJ2-2 | TRBV19 | CASSISTTGELFF
TRBJ2-3 | TRBV9 | CASSVAAGSNTDTQYF
TRBJ2-2 | TRBV28 | CASSLGSRRLNTGELFF
TRBJ2-5 | TRBV3-1/TRBV3-2 | CASSPSPGTGETQYF
TRBJ2-5 | TRBV5-6 | CASSNRGRALGETQYF
TRBJ2-1 | TRBV2 | CTGGKGVNEQFF